Listed below are T cell receptor beta chains from one sample, sequenced in a study of blood T cells in healthy people across ages. TCRdb used MiXCR to reprocess the 5' RACE reads, holding one entry per CDR3 protein. The data contain just under 900,000 distinct CDR3 sequences, 29% of them singletons. Sequencing was performed on blood. The receptor source for this set is a woman of 80 years or more in good health. Each CDR3 is given with its conserved first and last residue. The order of the fields is V gene, J gene, clone size, D gene, CDR3 DNA, CDR3 protein. A D gene is named only where the DNA matches it firmly. Some rows mark clone size as missing; the rest say once, few, many or name a class of expanded clone.

v_gene: TRBV7-9; j_gene: TRBJ1-1; abundance: few; d_gene: -; CDR3nt: TGTGCCAGCAGCTCCCCGGGCAAGAACACTGAAGCTTTCTTT; CDR3aa: CASSSPGKNTEAFF
v_gene: TRBV28; j_gene: TRBJ1-1; abundance: few; d_gene: -; CDR3nt: TGTGCCAGCAGATCGACAGTAGTTGAAGCTTTCTTT; CDR3aa: CASRSTVVEAFF
v_gene: TRBV20-1; j_gene: TRBJ1-2; abundance: few; d_gene: -; CDR3nt: TGCAGTGCTATTGACAGGTTCGAGTATGGCTACACCTTC; CDR3aa: CSAIDRFEYGYTF
v_gene: TRBV5-1; j_gene: TRBJ2-5; abundance: -; d_gene: TRBD2; CDR3nt: TGCGCCGGCCGTCCCATGTTCCCTACTAGCGGGGTGAGGGAGACCCAGTACTTC; CDR3aa: CAGRPMFPTSGVRETQYF
v_gene: TRBV6-5; j_gene: TRBJ2-6; abundance: many; d_gene: TRBD1; CDR3nt: TGTGCCAGCAGTCACCGGGACAGAGTTTTATCTGGGGCCAACGTCCTGACTTTC; CDR3aa: CASSHRDRVLSGANVLTF
v_gene: TRBV20-1; j_gene: TRBJ2-3; abundance: few; d_gene: TRBD1; CDR3nt: TGCTGTGCTAGAGATGTAAGGGACAGCCTAAGCACAGATACGCAGTATTTT; CDR3aa: CCARDVRDSLSTDTQYF
v_gene: TRBV12-3/TRBV12-4; j_gene: TRBJ2-1; abundance: few; d_gene: TRBD1; CDR3nt: TGTGCCAGCAGTCCACCGGGACAGGGGTTCTCCTACAATGAGCAGTTCTTC; CDR3aa: CASSPPGQGFSYNEQFF
v_gene: TRBV7-9; j_gene: TRBJ1-1; abundance: few; d_gene: -; CDR3nt: TGTGCCAGCAGCTTAGAGATTCTGGGGACTGAAGCTTTCTTT; CDR3aa: CASSLEILGTEAFF
v_gene: TRBV10-1; j_gene: TRBJ2-7; abundance: -; d_gene: -; CDR3nt: TGCGCCGGCAGTGATAGTCAGTCTGACCCGTACGAGCAGTACTTC; CDR3aa: CAGSDSQSDPYEQYF
v_gene: TRBV20-1; j_gene: TRBJ2-1; abundance: many; d_gene: -; CDR3nt: TGCAGTGCTAGACCCGGGACGCTAGAGTTCTTC; CDR3aa: CSARPGTLEFF
v_gene: TRBV10-1; j_gene: TRBJ2-2; abundance: many; d_gene: TRBD1; CDR3nt: TGCGCCAGCAGTCCCTGGGAGACAGGGGGGAACACCGGGGAGCTGTTTTTT; CDR3aa: CASSPWETGGNTGELFF
v_gene: TRBV20-1; j_gene: TRBJ2-1; abundance: once; d_gene: -; CDR3nt: TGCAGTGCTAGTTACATCGGTTATTACAATGAGCAGTTCTTC; CDR3aa: CSASYIGYYNEQFF
v_gene: TRBV20-1; j_gene: TRBJ2-1; abundance: -; d_gene: TRBD2; CDR3nt: TGCAGTGCTAGAAGTGCTAGCGGGCGAGGTGAGCAGTTCTTC; CDR3aa: CSARSASGRGEQFF
v_gene: TRBV6-5; j_gene: TRBJ2-7; abundance: once; d_gene: TRBD2; CDR3nt: TGTGCCAGCAGTCAGACTAGCGGGGGCAACTACGAGCAGTACTTC; CDR3aa: CASSQTSGGNYEQYF
v_gene: TRBV2; j_gene: TRBJ2-7; abundance: few; d_gene: -; CDR3nt: TGTGCCAGCAGCCCCGTGGGGCTGGACGAGCAGTACTTC; CDR3aa: CASSPVGLDEQYF
v_gene: TRBV15; j_gene: TRBJ2-1; abundance: -; d_gene: -; CDR3nt: TGTGCCACCAGCAGGGCCCCGGGCGGGTACGAGTACAATGAGCAGTTCTTC; CDR3aa: CATSRAPGGYEYNEQFF